The clone carrying this T cell receptor beta chain was observed a handful of times. Antigen specificity is unknown. The junction had 11 bases not matched to a gene; V was cut back by 1 base and J by 6 bases. The CDR3 has 16 amino acids. The germline V gene has CDR1 MGHDK and CDR2 SYGVNS. The data belong to a study of cytotoxic CD8 clonotypes in ibrutinib-treated CLL. Study information: Results showed approximately 25 partial and 2 complete responses; following median around 73 months, approximately 15 remained remitted, approximately twelve advanced.

This table comes from immunoSEQ multiplex PCR, and its TCRdb copy is limited to in-frame clones, with some not included. Of approximately 24,000 clones in the sample, nearly 70% are singletons; the top ten hold about 51%. Findings of the study overall: At the start, clonality exceeded age-matched healthy donors and followed circulating CD8+ T-cell counts. Once treatment began, public clonotypes, which were uncommon, contracted or stayed stable.

Library input was about 1.8 micrograms of DNA from cryopreserved PBMCs. Sequenced here: PBMCs, sampled at disease progression, from a patient treated with ibrutinib. This clonotype was sampled from a human donor with chronic lymphocytic leukemia. This chain links TRBV25-1 with TRBJ1-2, with 7 bases lining up with TRBD1. The CDR3 bases are TGTGCCAGCAGTGAATGGGAAGGGCAGGGGGTCGATGGCTACACCTTC. This translates into CASSEWEGQGVDGYTF.